What follows are 20 T cell receptor beta chains derived from one specimen sequenced in a study of shared clonotypes between healthy human individuals. Data came from immunoSEQ multiplex PCR; TCRdb stores just in-frame clones and leaves some out. Of about 450,000 clones in the sample, around 80% were seen once. The material sequenced was PBMCs. Receptors were obtained from a woman in her thirties or forties in good health. Some clones in this sample may be carry-over from other donors' samples.

The chain is built from TRBV27 and TRBJ2-6, with a possible D match to TRBD1 (6 bases). Trimming removed 2 bases at V and 2 bases at J, with 10 bases between. CDR1 and CDR2 (germline): MNHEY, SMNVEV (reference sequence). There are 16 residues in the CDR3. The DNA for the CDR3 is TGTGCCAGCAGTTTAAACTCAGGGGCTGGGGCCAACGTCCTGACTTTC. This translates into CASSLNSGAGANVLTF.

About this clone itself: Other DNA variants within this sample encode the same CDR3. V is TRBV6-1 and J is TRBJ2-7; D is uncertain. From germline, CDR1 is MNHNS and CDR2 SASEGT. This CDR3 contains 13 residues. V was trimmed by 0 bases and J by 0 bases, leaving 3 bases between them. CDR3 nucleotide sequence: TGTGCCAGCAGTGAAGCGCCCTCCTACGAGCAGTACTTC. Translation gives CASSEAPSYEQYF.

This chain joins TRBV10-2 and TRBJ2-7; D gene ambiguous. This CDR3 has 12 residues. V lost 2 bases to trimming and J lost 4 bases, with 6 bases between them. CDR1 is WSHSY, CDR2 SAAADI, per germline. As DNA, the CDR3 is TGCGCCAGCAGTGAGAGGGATTACGAGCAGTACTTC. It encodes CASSERDYEQYF.

The chain employs TRBV5-1 and TRBJ2-7; 8 bases are a match to TRBD2. After removal of 0 bases from V and 1 base from J, the junction contained 6 bases not matched to a gene. The CDR3 has 16 residues. Germline lookup yields CDR1 SGHRS and CDR2 YFSETQ. This CDR3 reads CASSLASGLESYEQYF. In DNA, the CDR3 is TGCGCCAGCAGCTTGGCCTCGGGACTAGAGTCCTACGAGCAGTACTTC.

The chain uses TRBV14 and TRBJ2-2, with D unresolved. Trimming took off 1 base at V and 6 bases at J, with 12 bases between the two ends. This CDR3 has 15 residues. CDR1 and CDR2 (germline): SGHDN, FVKESK. The CDR3 here is CASSQGNRWAGELFF. CDR3 coding DNA: TGTGCCAGCAGCCAAGGGAATAGATGGGCCGGGGAGCTGTTTTTT.

The CDR3 DNA reads TGTGCCAGCAGCTTAGGGCAATACAATGAGCAGTTCTTC. It translates to CASSLGQYNEQFF. This chain connects TRBV11-2 to TRBJ2-1; D is unresolved. Germline V gives CDR1 SGHAT, CDR2 FQNNGV. Trimming took 1 base from V and 4 from J, leaving 5 bases between them. The CDR3 extends over 13 amino acids.

Comment on this clone: Mismatch with germline at one junction end may stem from a read error. This same CDR3 is encoded by further DNA sequences in the sample. The chain links TRBV5-4 to TRBJ1-5; 9 nucleotides match TRBD1. Germline values: CDR1 SGHNT, CDR2 YYREEE (reference sequence). This CDR3 comprises 17 residues. The CDR3 bases are TGTGCCAGCAGCTTGGGACAGGGGGGGTTTAGCAATCAGCCCCAGCACTTT. Encoded protein: CASSLGQGGFSNQPQHF. Complete variable domain (other parts from reference TRBV5-4 and TRBJ1-5): ETGVTQSPTHLIKTRGQQVTLRCSSQSGHNTVSWYQQALGQGPQFIFQYYREEENGRGNFPPRFSGLQFPNYSSELNVNALELDDSALYLCASSLGQGGFSNQPQHFGDGTRLSIL.

This clone was counted a single time. The chain uses TRBV5-5 and TRBJ2-3; D remains unclear. CDR1 SGHKS and CDR2 YYEKEE come from the germline V gene (reference sequence). V was shortened by 4 bases and J by 6 bases, with 21 bases between the two germline ends. CDR3 length equals 16 residues. The CDR3 protein is CASSLDRAGVGDTQYF. CDR3 DNA sequence: TGTGCCAGCAGCCTGGATCGTGCCGGAGTGGGGGATACGCAGTATTTT.

The J gene is TRBJ1-5, the V gene TRBV28; D is perhaps TRBD1 (5 bases). This CDR3 comprises 10 residues. Germline CDR1 is MDHEN and CDR2 is SYDVKM. Deletions cut 8 bases from V and 7 bases from J, with 6 bases between. The CDR3 sequence is CASGQQPQHF. CDR3 nucleotide sequence: TGTGCCAGCGGACAACAGCCCCAGCATTTT.

This clone has only a few counts. The rearrangement uses TRBV7-9 and TRBJ2-7, with D unresolved. V lost 5 bases and J lost 0, with 11 bases in between. The germline V gene encodes CDR1 SEHNR and CDR2 FQNEAQ (reference sequence). The CDR3 spans 14 residues. CDR3 coding DNA: TGTGCCAGCAGCCCCCGATCCTCCTCCTACGAGCAGTACTTC. Protein product: CASSPRSSSYEQYF. The variable domain in full, with the rest retrieved from reference TRBV7-9 and TRBJ2-7, is DTGVSQNPRHKITKRGQNVTFRCDPISEHNRLYWYRQTLGQGPEFLTYFQNEAQLEKSRLLSDRFSAERPKGSFSTLEIQRTEQGDSAMYLCASSPRSSSYEQYFGPGTRLTVT.

This clone came up once. V is TRBV7-6 and J is TRBJ2-2, with D perhaps TRBD1 or TRBD2 (5 bases each). This CDR3 spans 16 amino acids. Trimming took off 5 bases at V and 4 bases at J, with 17 bases between the two ends. Germline CDR1 is SGHVS and CDR2 is FNYEAQ. The CDR3 spells CASSPSGAGSTGELFF. Written as DNA, the CDR3 is TGTGCCAGCAGCCCATCCGGAGCAGGGAGCACCGGGGAGCTGTTTTTT.

The CDR3 DNA sequence: TGTGCCAGCAGTGTAGAGAGGGGACCCTACAATGAGCAGTTCTTC. Its translation: CASSVERGPYNEQFF. The J gene is TRBJ2-1, the V gene TRBV2, with D tentatively TRBD1 or TRBD2 (5 bases each). The CDR3 is made up of 15 amino acids. The germline gives CDR1 SNHLY, CDR2 FYNNEI. V was cut by 4 bases and J by 2 bases, with 12 bases left in between.

This clone appeared a few times. The V and J genes are TRBV5-4 and TRBJ2-4; D unclear. Germline V gene lookup returns CDR1 SGHNT and CDR2 YYREEE (reference sequence). The CDR3 sequence is 14 residues long. Trimming took off 0 bases at V and 2 bases at J, with 6 bases between the two ends. The CDR3, as DNA: TGTGCCAGCAGCTTGGCCACGACCAAAAACATTCAGTACTTC. Its protein product is CASSLATTKNIQYF.

The V and J genes are TRBV10-1 and TRBJ2-7; D might be TRBD2 (6 bases). CDR3 size: 13 residues. Germline CDR1 and CDR2: WNHNN and SYGVQD (reference sequence). The V end was cut by 2 bases, the J end by 6 bases, with 11 bases between. The CDR3 sequence is CASSEGWRGEQYF. The CDR3, as DNA: TGCGCCAGCAGTGAGGGTTGGAGGGGCGAGCAGTACTTC.

The gene calls are TRBV7-3 and TRBJ2-7, with 13 bases that match TRBD2. The germline V gene has CDR1 SGHTA and CDR2 FQGTGA. The CDR3 extends over 14 amino acids. V was clipped by 5 bases and J by 4 bases; unmatched bases: 2. Here the CDR3 DNA reads TGTGCCAGCAGCCTGGGACTAGCGGGGTACGAGCAGTACTTC. This sequence encodes CASSLGLAGYEQYF.

The chain recombines TRBV6-1 with TRBJ1-5, with D perhaps TRBD1 (6 bases). The germline V and J ends were trimmed by 1 base and 0 bases, with 13 bases remaining between them. Germline V gives CDR1 MNHNS, CDR2 SASEGT. This CDR3 spans 17 amino acids. DNA of the CDR3: TGTGCCAGCAGTGAAGTAGGGGGGAGATATAGCAATCAGCCCCAGCATTTT. Translation: CASSEVGGRYSNQPQHF.

The DNA of the CDR3 is TGTGCCAGCAGCTTAAAGCGGGACGGAAACTATGGCTACACCTTC. Translated: CASSLKRDGNYGYTF. The V and J genes are TRBV7-3 and TRBJ1-2; TRBD1 is a possible D gene (5 bases). This CDR3 region has 15 residues. Trimming cost V 1 base and J 2 bases, with 11 bases left between them. The germline V gene encodes CDR1 SGHTA and CDR2 FQGTGA. The whole variable domain, filled in from reference TRBV7-3 and TRBJ1-2, reads GAGVSQTPSNKVTEKGKYVELRCDPISGHTALYWYRQSLGQGPEFLIYFQGTGAADDSGLPNDRFFAVRPEGSVSTLKIQRTERGDSAVYLCASSLKRDGNYGYTFGSGTRLTVV.

The CDR3 is CASSPGRLVGGMNEQFF. CDR3 nucleotides: TGTGCCAGCAGCCCCGGACGTCTTGTGGGGGGCATGAATGAGCAGTTCTTC. The chain recombines TRBV7-2 with TRBJ2-1; D may correspond to TRBD1 or TRBD2 (6 bases each). Germline V gene lookup returns CDR1 SGHTA and CDR2 FQGNSA. CDR3 length: 17 residues. Between the trimmed V and J ends, which lost 5 bases and 7 bases, there was a span of 24 bases.

This clone appeared many times. The V and J genes are TRBV6-1 and TRBJ2-7; tentatively, D is TRBD1 or TRBD2 (5 bases each). CDR1 and CDR2 (germline): MNHNS, SASEGT. This CDR3 has 15 amino acids. The germline V and J ends were trimmed by 4 bases and 2 bases, with 15 bases remaining between them. In nucleotides, the CDR3 is TGTGCCAGCAGTGGTTTGGACGGGGCTGCCTACGAGCAGTACTTC. This encodes CASSGLDGAAYEQYF.

The rearrangement joins TRBV9 to TRBJ2-7; 9 bases are shared with TRBD1. Trimming at V came to 2 bases and at J to 6 bases, leaving 12 bases not matched to a gene. In germline, CDR1 is SGDLS, CDR2 YYNGEE. This CDR3 region has 16 residues. CDR3 DNA sequence: TGTGCCAGCAGCGTGGTTTCAGGGACAGGGACCTCCGAGCAGTACTTC. Residues: CASSVVSGTGTSEQYF.